This entry lists 21 T cell receptor beta chains sequenced from one sample in a study of T cells in Graves' hyperthyroidism and ophthalmopathy. Amplified regions were TCR beta CDR3 sequences from RNA transcripts. First-round RT-PCR of the TCR CDR3 relied on the HTBI primer set. TCRdb re-called the multiplex PCR reads through MiXCR, storing one row per CDR3 protein. The sample has a few hundred thousand distinct CDR3 sequences; 25% are singletons. Sequencing input: blood. The receptors were gathered from a man in his forties or fifties with Graves' hyperthyroidism.

Concerning this clonotype itself: A read error may account for a junction end that differs from germline. The gene calls are TRBV6-1 and TRBJ2-5; D perhaps matches TRBD1 (5 bases). Germline CDR1 MNHNS, CDR2 SASEGT. The CDR3 spans 16 residues. CDR3 protein: CASSRFQGPPQETQYF. CDR3 nucleotides: TGCGCCAGCAGCCGTTTCCAGGGTCCCCCCCAAGAGACCCAGTACTTC.

The chain joins TRBV29-1 to TRBJ2-4, with 7 bases matching TRBD1. CDR1 and CDR2 (germline): SQVTM, ANQGSEA. J was trimmed by 1 base and V by 4 bases; bases with no gene match: 1. The CDR3 totals 13 residues. The CDR3, as DNA: TGCAGCGTTGCAGGGGGTGCCAAAAACATTCAGTACTTC. It encodes CSVAGGAKNIQYF. Full variable domain (missing parts from reference TRBV29-1 and TRBJ2-4): SAVISQKPSRDICQRGTSLTIQCQVDSQVTMMFWYRQQPGQSLTLIATANQGSEATYESGFVIDKFPISRPNLTFSTLTVSNMSPEDSSIYLCSVAGGAKNIQYFGAGTRLSVL.

This clonotype was seen many times. V and J are TRBV20-1 and TRBJ1-2; D call uncertain. Germline CDR1 and CDR2: DFQATT and SNEGSKA (reference sequence). V lost 3 bases and J 10 bases, leaving 15 bases between the germline ends. The CDR3 contains 12 residues. The CDR3 region is CSASGNNFAYTF. CDR3 nucleotides: TGCAGTGCTAGTGGCAACAATTTCGCCTACACCTTC.

This sequence joins TRBV3-1 and TRBJ2-1; D unresolved. This CDR3 spans 13 amino acids. Trimming removed 7 bases at V and 3 bases at J, with 10 bases between. Germline CDR1 is LGHDT and CDR2 is YNNKEL (reference sequence). The chain's CDR3 is CASTLTVYNEQFF. The CDR3 bases are TGTGCCAGCACCCTCACGGTCTACAATGAGCAGTTCTTC.

In its sample, this clonotype was seen a few times. The rearrangement links TRBV12-3 or TRBV12-4 to TRBJ2-2; 12 bases map to TRBD2. This CDR3 is 15 amino acids long. The V and J ends lost 6 bases and 4 bases, in that order; junction bases with no gene match: 3. The CDR3 region is CASRPSGRGTGELFF. The CDR3 nucleotides read TGTGCCAGCAGGCCTAGCGGGAGGGGCACCGGGGAGCTGTTTTTT.

The chain combines TRBV5-6 with TRBJ2-7; 11 bases fit TRBD2. The CDR3 runs to 14 residues. Trimming cost V 2 bases and J 7 bases; bases outside gene matches: 5. Germline V gene lookup returns CDR1 SGHDT and CDR2 YYEEEE. CDR3 residues: CASSFLLAGEEQYF. The CDR3 DNA reads as TGTGCCAGCAGCTTTTTACTAGCGGGAGAGGAGCAGTACTTC. Complete variable domain (other parts from reference TRBV5-6 and TRBJ2-7): DAGVTQSPTHLIKTRGQQVTLRCSPKSGHDTVSWYQQALGQGPQFIFQYYEEEERQRGNFPDRFSGHQFPNYSSELNVNALLLGDSALYLCASSFLLAGEEQYFGPGTRLTVT.

This rearrangement joins TRBV24-1 to TRBJ2-2, with D possibly TRBD1 on 6 matching bases. CDR3 length: 14 residues. Germline V CDR1 and CDR2: KGHDR, SFDVKD. Trimming took off 2 bases at V and 3 bases at J, with 6 bases between the two ends. The CDR3 bases are TGTGCCACCAGTGATTACAGGGACACCGGGGAGCTGTTTTTT. The encoded protein is CATSDYRDTGELFF.

The rearrangement joins TRBV5-5 to TRBJ1-5; the match to TRBD1 covers 7 bases. The CDR3 length is 17 residues. The J segment lost 6 bases and the V segment lost 4 bases, leaving 16 bases of the junction unmatched. Germline values: CDR1 SGHKS, CDR2 YYEKEE (reference sequence). In DNA form, the CDR3 reads TGTGCCAGCAGCCCGGAGCTCAGGGGGGGCCCGGGTCAGCCCCAGCATTTT. This encodes CASSPELRGGPGQPQHF.

The table lists this clonotype with a few counts. This chain connects TRBV5-1 to TRBJ1-3, with D uncertain. The V gene's germline CDR1 is SGHRS and CDR2 YFSETQ. CDR3 length: 14 amino acids. Deletions cut 5 bases from V and 0 bases from J, with 9 bases between. CDR3 nucleotide sequence: TGCGCCAGCAGTGTCGAGACCTCTGGAAACACCATATATTTT. It translates to CASSVETSGNTIYF.

This sequence joins TRBV6-1 and TRBJ2-7; 8 bases align to TRBD2. V trimming: 10 bases; J trimming: 1 base; junction bases outside the gene matches: 9. Germline V CDR1 and CDR2: MNHNS, SASEGT. CDR3 length: 14 residues. CDR3 nucleotide sequence: TGTGCCACCCTCGGGGGGGGAGGGTCCTACGAGCAGTACTTC. Translating it yields CATLGGGGSYEQYF.

With regard to this clonotype: At one of its ends the junction is not consistent with the germline gene, which may arise from a read error. This sequence joins TRBV24-1 and TRBJ1-2; D may be TRBD1 (6 bases). The CDR3 runs to 15 residues. CDR1 is KGHDR, CDR2 SFDVKD, per germline. The CDR3 region is CATSDTDGQYYGYTF. In DNA form, the CDR3 reads TGTGCTACCAGTGATACCGACGGACAGTACTATGGCTACACCTTC.

This clonotype has a count of ten or more. This chain uses TRBV12-3 or TRBV12-4 with TRBJ2-2; 7 nucleotides align to TRBD1. The CDR3 runs 14 residues. J gave up 4 bases and V 3 bases, and 2 bases lay outside the gene matches. The CDR3 is CASSLGQSTGELFF. CDR3 nucleotide sequence: TGTGCCAGCAGTTTGGGACAGAGCACCGGGGAGCTGTTTTTT.

This clonotype was seen ten or more times. V gene TRBV11-2 combines with J gene TRBJ2-3; the D call may be TRBD1 or TRBD2 (5 bases each). Germline loops: CDR1 SGHAT, CDR2 FQNNGV. Trimming stripped 5 bases from V and 1 base from J, with 10 bases between. The CDR3 sequence is 14 residues long. The CDR3 DNA is TGTGCCAGCAGCGCCCGGGGCGGCACAGATACGCAGTATTTT. Its translation is CASSARGGTDTQYF.

This chain connects TRBV29-1 to TRBJ1-5; 7 nucleotides agree with TRBD1. The trim removed 1 base at V and 5 bases at J, leaving 8 bases unmatched. Germline V gene lookup returns CDR1 SQVTM and CDR2 ANQGSEA. The CDR3 extends over 15 amino acids. The CDR3 DNA reads as TGCAGCGTTGAAGTGCAGGGGGTCGCGGATCAGCCCCAGCATTTT. Amino acids: CSVEVQGVADQPQHF.

This clonotype has more than one count but fewer than ten. The chain joins TRBV7-2 to TRBJ1-2; possibly TRBD1 for D (5 bases). The V gene's germline CDR1 is SGHTA and CDR2 FQGNSA. V was cut by 10 bases and J by 4 bases, with 10 bases left in between. The CDR3 extends over 11 amino acids. The CDR3 loop is CATWGRYGYTF. CDR3 DNA sequence: TGTGCCACCTGGGGCCGCTATGGCTACACCTTC. Supplemented by reference TRBV7-2 and TRBJ1-2, the full variable domain reads GAGVSQSPSNKVTEKGKDVELRCDPISGHTALYWYRQSLGQGLEFLIYFQGNSAPDKSGLPSDRFSAERTGGSVSTLTIQRTQQEDSAVYLCATWGRYGYTFGSGTRLTVV.

J is TRBJ2-1 and V is TRBV19; 12 positions agree with TRBD2. Germline-derived CDR1 and CDR2 are LNHDA and SQIVND (reference sequence). The CDR3 consists of 14 residues. The J segment lost 9 bases and the V segment lost 6 bases, leaving 6 bases of the junction unmatched. CDR3 nucleotides: TGTGCCAGTAGCCCCCTAGCGGGAGGGGTTGAGCAGTTCTTC. It yields the protein CASSPLAGGVEQFF.

This clonotype has at least ten counts. The rearrangement uses TRBV28 and TRBJ2-3; 9 nucleotides agree with TRBD1. Germline V lookup: CDR1 MDHEN, CDR2 SYDVKM. The V gene end was trimmed by 7 bases and the J gene end by 4 bases; junction bases not matched to a gene: 15. The CDR3 length is 17 residues. Here the CDR3 reads CASTIPLGQGPADTQYF. CDR3 bases: TGTGCCAGCACAATTCCTTTAGGACAGGGGCCGGCAGATACGCAGTATTTT. Full variable domain (remainder filled in from reference TRBV28 and TRBJ2-3): DVKVTQSSRYLVKRTGEKVFLECVQDMDHENMFWYRQDPGLGLRLIYFSYDVKMKEKGDIPEGYSVSREKKERFSLILESASTNQTSMYLCASTIPLGQGPADTQYFGPGTRLTVL.

This clonotype showed up many times. The J gene is TRBJ2-7, the V gene TRBV28, with D possibly matching TRBD2 (5 bases). This CDR3 comprises 11 residues. CDR1 MDHEN and CDR2 SYDVKM come from the germline V gene. The V end was cut by 7 bases, the J end by 7 bases, with 11 bases between. For the CDR3, the DNA is TGTGCCAGCACTCTCCGCGGGGAGCAGTACTTC. Translation: CASTLRGEQYF.

This clonotype was found many times. This chain links TRBV2 with TRBJ1-6; D possibly corresponds to TRBD1 (6 bases). This CDR3 is 13 amino acids long. Deletions cut 5 bases from V and 15 bases from J, with 17 bases between. The germline V gene has CDR1 SNHLY and CDR2 FYNNEI. This chain's CDR3 is CASSLQRTELLHF. The CDR3, as DNA: TGTGCCAGCAGTCTACAACGGACAGAGCTCCTCCACTTT. Full variable domain (missing parts from reference TRBV2 and TRBJ1-6): EPEVTQTPSHQVTQMGQEVILRCVPISNHLYFYWYRQILGQKVEFLVSFYNNEISEKSEIFDDQFSVERPDGSNFTLKIRSTKLEDSAMYFCASSLQRTELLHFGNGTRLTVT.

The chain uses TRBV7-9 and TRBJ2-3; either TRBD1 or TRBD2 may supply D (6 bases each). In germline, CDR1 is SEHNR, CDR2 FQNEAQ (reference sequence). The CDR3 extends over 15 amino acids. V was trimmed by 6 bases and J by 3 bases, leaving 16 bases between them. Written as DNA, the CDR3 is TGTGCCAGCAGGGGGGCTGGCGGGACAACAGATACGCAGTATTTT. This codes for CASRGAGGTTDTQYF.

This clonotype appeared a few times. The V and J genes are TRBV19 and TRBJ1-1; D unresolved. Germline V gene sequence: CDR1 LNHDA, CDR2 SQIVND (reference sequence). V was cut by 3 bases and J by 6 bases, with 5 bases left in between. The CDR3 runs to 11 residues. CDR3 in DNA: TGTGCCAGTAGTATGGGCCCTGAAGCTTTCTTT. Amino acid sequence: CASSMGPEAFF.